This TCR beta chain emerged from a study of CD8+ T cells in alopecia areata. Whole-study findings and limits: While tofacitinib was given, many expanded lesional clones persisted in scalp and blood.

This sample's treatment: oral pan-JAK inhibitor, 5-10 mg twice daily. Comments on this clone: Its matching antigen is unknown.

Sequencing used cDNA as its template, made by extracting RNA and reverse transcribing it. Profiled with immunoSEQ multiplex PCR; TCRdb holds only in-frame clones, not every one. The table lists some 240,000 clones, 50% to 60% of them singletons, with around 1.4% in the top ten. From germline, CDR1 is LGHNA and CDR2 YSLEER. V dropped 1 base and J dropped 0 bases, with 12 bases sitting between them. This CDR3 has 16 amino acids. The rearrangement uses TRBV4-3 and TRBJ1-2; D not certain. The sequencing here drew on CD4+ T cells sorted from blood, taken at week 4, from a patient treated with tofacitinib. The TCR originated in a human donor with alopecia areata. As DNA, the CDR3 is TGCGCCAGCAGCCAAGCGACACTCCAAGCTAACTATGGCTACACCTTC. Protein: CASSQATLQANYGYTF.